This TCR beta chain derives from a study of blood T cells in healthy people across ages. Sample-barcoded 5' priming and a J-beta primer mix drove a second PCR of roughly 6 to 12 cycles. TCRdb independently ran MiXCR on the 5' RACE reads; one entry per CDR3 protein. The sample has roughly 830,000 distinct CDR3 sequences; 55% to 65% are singletons. J was trimmed by 4 bases and V by 0 bases; bases with no gene match: 3. The CDR3 sequence is 14 residues long. Per the germline V gene, CDR1 is SGHRS and CDR2 is YFSETQ. The genes are TRBV5-1 and TRBJ2-7, with 8 bases lining up with TRBD1. Sequencing input: blood. The TCR sequence derives from a man aged 30 to 45 in good health. This chain's CDR3 is CASSLGRGRYEQYF. CDR3 nucleotides: TGCGCCAGCAGCTTGGGCAGGGGGCGTTACGAGCAGTACTTC.